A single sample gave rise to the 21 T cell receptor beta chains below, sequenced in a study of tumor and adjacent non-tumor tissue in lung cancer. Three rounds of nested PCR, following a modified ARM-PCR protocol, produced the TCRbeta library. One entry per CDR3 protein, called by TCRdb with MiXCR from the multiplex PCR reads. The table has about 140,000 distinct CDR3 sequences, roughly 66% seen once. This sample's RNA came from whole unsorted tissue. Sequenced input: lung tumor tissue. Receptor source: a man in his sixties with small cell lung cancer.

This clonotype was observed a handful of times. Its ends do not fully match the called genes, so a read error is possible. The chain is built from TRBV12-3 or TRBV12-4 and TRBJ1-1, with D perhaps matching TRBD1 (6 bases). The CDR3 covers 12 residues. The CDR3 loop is CASSFWDTEASF. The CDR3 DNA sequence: TGTGCCAGCAGTTTTTGGGACACTGAAGCTTCCTTT.

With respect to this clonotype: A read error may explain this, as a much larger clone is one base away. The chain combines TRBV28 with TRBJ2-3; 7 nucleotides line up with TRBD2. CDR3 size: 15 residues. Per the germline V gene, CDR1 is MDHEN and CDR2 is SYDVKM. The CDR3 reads CASSDAGRATNTQYF. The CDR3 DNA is TGTGCCAGCAGTGACGCAGGGAGGGCCACAAATACGCAGTATTTT.

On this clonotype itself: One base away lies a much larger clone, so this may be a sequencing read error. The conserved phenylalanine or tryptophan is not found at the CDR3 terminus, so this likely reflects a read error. The CDR3 coding sequence is TGCAGTGCTAACCCTCAAGGTCACAGTCGGGAGCAGTACTTA. Translating it yields CSANPQGHSREQYL. V gene TRBV20-1 combines with J gene TRBJ2-7; no definite D call. V lost 4 bases to trimming and J lost 7 bases, with 20 bases between them. Germline values: CDR1 DFQATT, CDR2 SNEGSKA (reference sequence). CDR3 length: 14 amino acids.

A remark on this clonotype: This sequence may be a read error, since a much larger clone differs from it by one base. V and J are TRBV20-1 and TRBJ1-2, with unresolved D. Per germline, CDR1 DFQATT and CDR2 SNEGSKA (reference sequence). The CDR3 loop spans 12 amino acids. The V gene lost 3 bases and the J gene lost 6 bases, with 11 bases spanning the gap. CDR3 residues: CSARETYHGYTF. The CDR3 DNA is TGCAGTGCTAGGGAGACATATCATGGCTACACCTTC.

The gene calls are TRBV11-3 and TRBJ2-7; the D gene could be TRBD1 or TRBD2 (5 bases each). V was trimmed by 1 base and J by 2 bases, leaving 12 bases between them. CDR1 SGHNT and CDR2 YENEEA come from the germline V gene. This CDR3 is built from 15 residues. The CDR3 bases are TGTGCCAGCAGCTTAGGCACGGGACCAACCTACGAGCAGTACTTC. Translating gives CASSLGTGPTYEQYF.

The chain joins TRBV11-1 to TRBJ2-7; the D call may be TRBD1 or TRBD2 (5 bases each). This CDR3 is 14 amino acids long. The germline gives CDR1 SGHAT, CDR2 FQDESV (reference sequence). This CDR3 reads CDSSFGGPSYEQYV. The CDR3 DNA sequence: TGTGACAGCAGCTTTGGGGGACCCTCATATGAACAGTACGTC.

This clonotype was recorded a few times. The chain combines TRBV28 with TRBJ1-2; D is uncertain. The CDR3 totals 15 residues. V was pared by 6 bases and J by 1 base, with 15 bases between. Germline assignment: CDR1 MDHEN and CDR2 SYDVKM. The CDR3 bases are TGTGCCAGCAGAGGCCTACAAAACCTTAACTATGGCTACACCTTC. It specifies CASRGLQNLNYGYTF.

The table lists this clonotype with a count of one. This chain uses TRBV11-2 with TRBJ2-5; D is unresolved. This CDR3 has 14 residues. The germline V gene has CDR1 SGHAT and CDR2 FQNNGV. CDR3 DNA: TGTGACAGTAGCTTAGTAGTGGGCGGAGAGACCCAGTACTTC. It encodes CDSSLVVGGETQYF. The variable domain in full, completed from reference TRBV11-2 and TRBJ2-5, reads EAGVAQSPRYKIIEKRQSVAFWCNPISGHATLYWYQQILGQGPKLLIQFQNNGVVDDSQLPKDRFSAERLKGVDSTLKIQPAKLEDSAVYLCDSSLVVGGETQYFGPGTRLLVL.

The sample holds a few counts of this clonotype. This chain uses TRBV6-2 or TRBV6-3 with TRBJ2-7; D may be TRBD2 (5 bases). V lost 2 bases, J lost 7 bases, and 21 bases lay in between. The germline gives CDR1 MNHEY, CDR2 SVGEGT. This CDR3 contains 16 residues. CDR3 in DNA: TGTGCCAGCAGTTACCAGAGAGGGTCTTTGTGGTGGGAGCAGTACTTC. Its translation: CASSYQRGSLWWEQYF.

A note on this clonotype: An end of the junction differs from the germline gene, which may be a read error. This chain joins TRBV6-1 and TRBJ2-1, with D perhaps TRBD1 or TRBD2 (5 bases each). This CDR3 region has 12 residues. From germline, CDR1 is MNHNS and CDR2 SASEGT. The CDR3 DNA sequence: TGTGCCTGCAGGGAGCTGGGTAATGAGCAGTTCTTC. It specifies CACRELGNEQFF.

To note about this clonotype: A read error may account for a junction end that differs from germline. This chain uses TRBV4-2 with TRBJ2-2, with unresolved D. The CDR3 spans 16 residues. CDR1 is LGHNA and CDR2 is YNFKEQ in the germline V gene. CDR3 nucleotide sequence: TGTGCTAGCAGCCAGGAGAGAGGAGTCGCTCTCGGGGAGCTGTTTTTT. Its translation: CASSQERGVALGELFF.

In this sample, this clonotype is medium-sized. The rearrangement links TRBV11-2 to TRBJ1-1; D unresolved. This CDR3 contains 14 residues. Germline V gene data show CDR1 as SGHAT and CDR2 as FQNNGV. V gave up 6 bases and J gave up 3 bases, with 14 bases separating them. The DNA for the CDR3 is TGTGCCAGCAGTCCTTTGGGTTGGGACACTGAAGCTTTCTTT. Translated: CASSPLGWDTEAFF.

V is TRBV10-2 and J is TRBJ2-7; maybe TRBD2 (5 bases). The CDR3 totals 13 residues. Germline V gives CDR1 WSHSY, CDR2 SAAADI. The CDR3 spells CATSDGRGYEQYV. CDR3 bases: TGCGCCACCAGTGACGGTAGAGGGTACGAGCAGTACGTC.

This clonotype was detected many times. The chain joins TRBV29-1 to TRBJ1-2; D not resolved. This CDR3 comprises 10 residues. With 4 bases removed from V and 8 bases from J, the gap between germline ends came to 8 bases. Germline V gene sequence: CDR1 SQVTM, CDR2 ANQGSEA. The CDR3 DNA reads TGCAGCGTTGTGGAGGGCGGCTACACCTTC. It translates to CSVVEGGYTF. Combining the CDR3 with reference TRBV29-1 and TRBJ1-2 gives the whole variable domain SAVISQKPSRDICQRGTSLTIQCQVDSQVTMMFWYRQQPGQSLTLIATANQGSEATYESGFVIDKFPISRPNLTFSTLTVSNMSPEDSSIYLCSVVEGGYTFGSGTRLTVV.

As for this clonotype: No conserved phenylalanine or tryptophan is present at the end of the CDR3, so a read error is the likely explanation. The chain's CDR3 is CASSGESYNEQFL. CDR3 nucleotides: TGTGCCAGCTCGGGAGAGTCCTACAATGAGCAGTTCCTC. This rearrangement joins TRBV6-1 to TRBJ2-1; TRBD2 might be the D (6 bases). The V end lost 8 bases, the J end lost 1 base, and 9 bases lay between the germline ends. CDR3 length equals 13 residues. The germline V gene has CDR1 MNHNS and CDR2 SASEGT.

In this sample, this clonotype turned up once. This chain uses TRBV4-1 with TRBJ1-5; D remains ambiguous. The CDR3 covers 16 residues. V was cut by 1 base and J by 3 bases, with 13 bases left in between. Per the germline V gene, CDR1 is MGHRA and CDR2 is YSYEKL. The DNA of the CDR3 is TGCGCCAGCAGCCAAGGCGTTGTACAAACCAATCAGCCCCAGCATTTT. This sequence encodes CASSQGVVQTNQPQHF.

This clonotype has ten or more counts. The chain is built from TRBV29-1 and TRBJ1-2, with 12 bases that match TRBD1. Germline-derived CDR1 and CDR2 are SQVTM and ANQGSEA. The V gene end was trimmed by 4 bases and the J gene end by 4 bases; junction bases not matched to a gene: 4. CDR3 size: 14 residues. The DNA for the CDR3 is TGCAGCGTTGTAGTGGGACAGGGGGCCTATGGCTACACCTTC. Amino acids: CSVVVGQGAYGYTF. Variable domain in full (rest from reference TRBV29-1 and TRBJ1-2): SAVISQKPSRDICQRGTSLTIQCQVDSQVTMMFWYRQQPGQSLTLIATANQGSEATYESGFVIDKFPISRPNLTFSTLTVSNMSPEDSSIYLCSVVVGQGAYGYTFGSGTRLTVV.

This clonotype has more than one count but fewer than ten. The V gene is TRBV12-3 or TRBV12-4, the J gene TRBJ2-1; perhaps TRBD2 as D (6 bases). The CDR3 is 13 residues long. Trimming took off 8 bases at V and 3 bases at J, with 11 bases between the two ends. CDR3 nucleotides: TGTGCCAGCGGGGGACTGGTCTACAATGAGCAGTTCTTC. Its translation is CASGGLVYNEQFF.

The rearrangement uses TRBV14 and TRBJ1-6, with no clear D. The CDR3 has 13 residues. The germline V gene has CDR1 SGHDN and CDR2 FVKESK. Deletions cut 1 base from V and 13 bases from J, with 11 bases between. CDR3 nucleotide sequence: TGTGCCAGCAGCCAAGGGAGGGCAGTGCCCCTCCACTTT. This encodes CASSQGRAVPLHF.

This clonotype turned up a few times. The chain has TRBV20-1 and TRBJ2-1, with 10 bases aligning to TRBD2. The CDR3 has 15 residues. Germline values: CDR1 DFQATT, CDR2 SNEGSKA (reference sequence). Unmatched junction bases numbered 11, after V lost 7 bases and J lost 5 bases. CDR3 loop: CSVPLSGRRHNEQFF. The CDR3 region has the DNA TGCAGTGTTCCCCTTAGCGGGAGGAGGCACAATGAGCAGTTCTTC.

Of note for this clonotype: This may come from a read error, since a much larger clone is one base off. The CDR3 reads CAGSEAPEGVTQYF. Here the CDR3 DNA reads TGTGCCGGCAGTGAAGCTCCGGAAGGGGTGACCCAGTACTTC. The chain has TRBV6-1 and TRBJ2-5, with a possible D match to TRBD1 (5 bases). Germline-derived CDR1 and CDR2 are MNHNS and SASEGT. The CDR3 length is 14 residues.